One and the same sample provided the 27 T cell receptor beta chains below, sequenced in a study of blood T cell repertoires in COVID-19. Profiling relied on immunoSEQ multiplex PCR, and the TCRdb table lists in-frame clones only, not all of them. The table has 120,000 or so clones, around four fifths seen once; the top ten hold around 5.6%. The specimen sequenced was peripheral blood. The receptors derive from a man older than 75 with active or convalescent COVID-19.

This sequence joins TRBV19 and TRBJ2-7, with 12 bases fitting TRBD1. The ends lost 8 bases at V and 7 bases at J; junction bases unmatched: 9. Per the germline V gene, CDR1 is LNHDA and CDR2 is SQIVND (reference sequence). This CDR3 comprises 14 residues. In nucleotides, the CDR3 is TGTGCCAGTTTTCCGGGACAGGGGGCCGGGGAGCAGTACTTC. Its protein is CASFPGQGAGEQYF.

J is TRBJ1-2 and V is TRBV5-1, with 7 bases fitting TRBD1. This CDR3 is built from 14 residues. The germline CDR1 and CDR2 sequences are SGHRS and YFSETQ. After removal of 0 bases from V and 4 bases from J, the junction contained 3 bases not matched to a gene. The CDR3 loop is CASSLAEGAYGYTF. CDR3 DNA sequence: TGCGCCAGCAGCTTGGCTGAGGGGGCCTATGGCTACACCTTC.

The V call is TRBV18, the J call TRBJ2-6; D not certain. Germline V gene sequence: CDR1 KGHSH, CDR2 LQKENI. Trimming left V 0 bases short and J 0 bases short, with 9 bases between. The CDR3 is made up of 17 amino acids. For the CDR3, the DNA is TGTGCCAGCTCACCACCGAACAGTCTCTCTGGGGCCAACGTCCTGACTTTC. The encoded protein is CASSPPNSLSGANVLTF. Variable domain in full (rest from reference TRBV18 and TRBJ2-6): NAGVMQNPRHLVRRRGQEARLRCSPMKGHSHVYWYRQLPEEGLKFMVYLQKENIIDESGMPKERFSAEFPKEGPSILRIQQVVRGDSAAYFCASSPPNSLSGANVLTFGAGSRLTVL.

The rearrangement joins TRBV6-5 to TRBJ2-1, with D possibly TRBD1 on 5 matching bases. Germline V gene data show CDR1 as MNHEY and CDR2 as SVGAGI. This CDR3 contains 15 residues. Trimming took off 6 bases at V and 6 bases at J, with 18 bases between the two ends. CDR3 amino acids: CASSRASGRGNEQFF. Written as DNA, the CDR3 is TGTGCCAGCAGCAGGGCCTCAGGAAGGGGCAATGAGCAGTTCTTC.

The rearrangement joins TRBV5-1 to TRBJ2-5; tentative D call: TRBD2 (7 bases). The CDR3 runs 14 residues. Trimming removed 1 base from V and 4 bases from J, with 11 bases in between. From germline, CDR1 is SGHRS and CDR2 YFSETQ. This CDR3 is CASSLSRGPETQYF. CDR3 coding DNA: TGCGCCAGCAGCTTGTCGCGGGGGCCAGAGACCCAGTACTTC.

The chain has TRBV5-4 and TRBJ1-6; D may be TRBD1 (5 bases). This CDR3 comprises 15 residues. Germline CDR1 is SGHNT and CDR2 is YYREEE (reference sequence). Trimming removed 3 bases at V and 8 bases at J, with 15 bases between. The CDR3 loop reads CASSWGGAGDSPLHF. The CDR3, as DNA: TGTGCCAGCAGCTGGGGAGGGGCTGGGGATTCACCCCTCCACTTT. Variable domain in full (rest from reference TRBV5-4 and TRBJ1-6): ETGVTQSPTHLIKTRGQQVTLRCSSQSGHNTVSWYQQALGQGPQFIFQYYREEENGRGNFPPRFSGLQFPNYSSELNVNALELDDSALYLCASSWGGAGDSPLHFGNGTRLTVT.

The chain has TRBV27 and TRBJ2-6, with D unclear. CDR1 and CDR2 from the germline V gene are MNHEY and SMNVEV (reference sequence). The CDR3 is made up of 16 amino acids. V was clipped by 3 bases and J by 0 bases, with 9 bases between them. The CDR3 sequence is CASSFSPPSGANVLTF. The DNA of the CDR3 is TGTGCCAGCAGTTTTTCCCCTCCCTCTGGGGCCAACGTCCTGACTTTC.

The rearrangement links TRBV6-5 to TRBJ2-2, with no clear D. Germline CDR1 MNHEY, CDR2 SVGAGI. This CDR3 comprises 13 residues. V was clipped by 7 bases and J by 5 bases, with 11 bases between them. CDR3 residues: CASNSPGTGELFF. CDR3 DNA: TGTGCCAGCAACTCCCCGGGTACCGGGGAGCTGTTTTTT.

The chain carries TRBV7-9 and TRBJ1-6; D is uncertain. Germline V gene data show CDR1 as SEHNR and CDR2 as FQNEAQ (reference sequence). Trimming took off 2 bases at V and 4 bases at J, with 9 bases between the two ends. The CDR3 is 15 amino acids. CDR3 nucleotides: TGTGCCAGCAGCTTAACGTCGAGTTATAATTCACCCCTCCACTTT. This encodes CASSLTSSYNSPLHF.

The CDR3 nucleotides read TGCGCCAGCAGCCAAGGGGGAGCGGGGCTCTCTGATACGCAGTATTTT. It specifies CASSQGGAGLSDTQYF. The chain uses TRBV4-1 and TRBJ2-3; 7 bases are shared with TRBD2. J lost 6 bases, V lost 1 base, and 10 bases had no gene match. The germline V gene has CDR1 MGHRA and CDR2 YSYEKL. The CDR3 is made up of 16 amino acids.

The chain links TRBV2 to TRBJ2-5; 7 bases agree with TRBD1. This CDR3 has 15 residues. Unmatched junction bases numbered 5, after V lost 4 bases and J lost 0 bases. Germline V gives CDR1 SNHLY, CDR2 FYNNEI. The CDR3 reads CASSADRAYQETQYF. As DNA, the CDR3 is TGTGCCAGCAGTGCAGACAGGGCGTACCAAGAGACCCAGTACTTC.

The V gene is TRBV7-9, the J gene TRBJ2-7, with D tentatively TRBD1 (6 bases). CDR3 length: 14 residues. Germline CDR1 reads SEHNR; CDR2 reads FQNEAQ (reference sequence). Trimming left V 5 bases short and J 2 bases short, with 13 bases between. CDR3 residues: CASSHRDNPYEQYF. The CDR3 DNA sequence: TGTGCCAGCAGCCACCGGGACAACCCCTACGAGCAGTACTTC.

This clone has more than one count but fewer than ten. V is TRBV6-6 and J is TRBJ2-1, with TRBD2 identical over 12 bases. The CDR3 is 14 amino acids. From germline, CDR1 is MNHNY and CDR2 SVGAGI (reference sequence). V lost 7 bases and J lost 8; bases outside the gene matches: 6. CDR3 bases: TGTGCCAGCATGCTAGCGGGGGGGCTTTATGAGCAGTTCTTC. This gives the protein CASMLAGGLYEQFF.

The chain has TRBV19 and TRBJ1-3; the match to TRBD1 covers 8 bases. The V gene end was trimmed by 7 bases and the J gene end by 0 bases; junction bases not matched to a gene: 20. This CDR3 has 20 residues. CDR1 is LNHDA and CDR2 is SQIVND in the germline V gene (reference sequence). CDR3 DNA sequence: TGTGCCAGTATGGTCCCCGCGGGACAGGCGCCAACGAGCTCTGGAAACACCATATATTTT. Translation: CASMVPAGQAPTSSGNTIYF.

The chain joins TRBV11-3 to TRBJ2-1, with 10 bases fitting TRBD1. Germline trimming cut 1 base from V and 6 bases from J; bases unmatched to any gene: 3. This CDR3 has 15 residues. Per germline, CDR1 SGHNT and CDR2 YENEEA. The DNA of the CDR3 is TGTGCCAGCAGCTTAGGACAGGGGGCTCCCAATGAGCAGTTCTTC. Its translation is CASSLGQGAPNEQFF.

The chain has TRBV2 and TRBJ2-5; 7 positions match TRBD1. Germline CDR1 is SNHLY and CDR2 is FYNNEI. Unmatched junction bases numbered 4, after V lost 7 bases and J lost 5 bases. The CDR3 is 12 residues long. The CDR3: CASKDRTETQYF. In nucleotides, the CDR3 is TGTGCCAGCAAGGACAGGACCGAGACCCAGTACTTC.

This clone was seen a few times. This sequence joins TRBV2 and TRBJ1-5; D not certain. Trimming stripped 8 bases from V and 0 bases from J, with 14 bases between. The CDR3 totals 15 residues. Germline V lookup: CDR1 SNHLY, CDR2 FYNNEI. CDR3 in DNA: TGTGCCAGCGAGAGCAAGAAGTATAGCAATCAGCCCCAGCATTTT. It codes for CASESKKYSNQPQHF.

The chain has TRBV5-1 and TRBJ1-4; a weak D match, TRBD1 (6 bases). This CDR3 is built from 14 residues. Trimming shortened V by 4 bases and J by 8 bases, and 15 bases separated the two germline ends. Germline V CDR1 and CDR2: SGHRS, YFSETQ. The CDR3 DNA is TGCGCCAGCAGCCTACAGGGTGGCGAGGAAAAACTGTTTTTT. Its protein product is CASSLQGGEEKLFF.

This clone has only one observation. This chain connects TRBV6-2 or TRBV6-3 to TRBJ2-5, with 11 nucleotides matching TRBD2. The V segment lost 2 bases and the J segment 2 bases; nucleotides outside the gene matches: 7. Germline assignment: CDR1 MNHEY and CDR2 SVGEGT. The CDR3 sequence is 17 residues long. CDR3 amino acids: CASSYGLAGGYQETQYF. DNA for the CDR3: TGTGCCAGCAGTTACGGGCTAGCGGGGGGTTATCAAGAGACCCAGTACTTC.

This chain connects TRBV6-1 to TRBJ1-4, with D possibly matching TRBD1 (6 bases). V lost 2 bases and J 7 bases, leaving 11 bases between the germline ends. CDR3 length: 14 amino acids. Germline V gives CDR1 MNHNS, CDR2 SASEGT. CDR3 region: CASSEQGYGEKLFF. In nucleotides, the CDR3 is TGTGCCAGCAGTGAACAGGGGTACGGTGAAAAACTGTTTTTT.

This clone was counted between two and nine times. The chain uses TRBV30 and TRBJ1-2, with no clear D. V was pared by 1 base and J by 4 bases, with 7 bases between. The CDR3 contains 12 residues. From germline, CDR1 is GTSNPN and CDR2 SVGIG (reference sequence). The CDR3 DNA reads TGTGCCTGGAGTGGTCGGGTCTATGGCTACACCTTC. Translated: CAWSGRVYGYTF.

This chain links TRBV13 with TRBJ1-5, with D unclear. Deletions cut 0 bases from V and 6 bases from J, with 12 bases between. Germline lookup yields CDR1 PRHDT and CDR2 FYEKMQ (reference sequence). The CDR3 contains 15 residues. CDR3 region: CASSLGDSIGQPQHF. The DNA of the CDR3 is TGTGCCAGCAGCTTAGGAGACTCCATCGGTCAGCCCCAGCATTTT.

The genes are TRBV19 and TRBJ2-2, with a tentative D call TRBD2 (7 bases). V was cut by 6 bases and J by 8 bases, with 16 bases left in between. Germline CDR1 and CDR2: LNHDA and SQIVND (reference sequence). The CDR3 has 14 residues. Here the CDR3 reads CASRNLGGAGELFF. CDR3 coding DNA: TGTGCCAGTAGGAACCTAGGGGGGGCTGGGGAGCTGTTTTTT.

This chain connects TRBV9 to TRBJ2-2, with 8 nucleotides matching TRBD1. Unmatched junction bases numbered 12, after V lost 4 bases and J lost 7 bases. The germline V gene has CDR1 SGDLS and CDR2 YYNGEE. The length of the CDR3 is 16 residues. The CDR3 spells CASSPRRTGFNGELFF. CDR3 nucleotides: TGTGCCAGCAGCCCCCGGCGGACAGGGTTTAACGGGGAGCTGTTTTTT.

The chain has TRBV18 and TRBJ2-3, with TRBD1 as a possible D gene (6 bases). The CDR3 spans 13 residues. Per the germline V gene, CDR1 is KGHSH and CDR2 is LQKENI. The V end lost 3 bases, the J end lost 3 bases, and 7 bases lay between the germline ends. The CDR3 DNA sequence: TGTGCCAGCTCACCTAGGGGGACAGATACGCAGTATTTT. This encodes CASSPRGTDTQYF.

This rearrangement joins TRBV11-2 to TRBJ2-6; D perhaps matches TRBD1 (6 bases). CDR1 is SGHAT and CDR2 is FQNNGV in the germline V gene. CDR3 length: 14 amino acids. V lost 4 bases to trimming and J lost 2 bases, with 6 bases between them. The CDR3: CASSSGAGANVLTF. The CDR3 region has the DNA TGTGCCAGCAGCTCAGGGGCTGGGGCCAACGTCCTGACTTTC.

The chain is built from TRBV5-6 and TRBJ2-7, with TRBD1 matching over 10 bases. Germline V lookup: CDR1 SGHDT, CDR2 YYEEEE. The V segment lost 5 bases and the J segment 3 bases; nucleotides outside the gene matches: 8. CDR3 length: 15 residues. The CDR3 loop is CASSASGQGYYEQYF. In DNA form, the CDR3 reads TGTGCCAGCAGTGCTTCGGGACAGGGGTACTACGAGCAGTACTTC.